This T cell receptor beta chain was retrieved from a study of CD8 T cells in Susac syndrome. Across the whole study: Patients with Susac syndrome were therapy-naive, taking corticosteroids, with some also receiving intravenous immunoglobulin, or taking intravenous immunoglobulin alone at the time their blood was drawn.

Overall study findings and caveats: The study acknowledged a relatively small number of individuals in its TCR sequencing and HLA analysis.

Germline V lookup: CDR1 SGHDN, CDR2 FVKESK. V was clipped by 1 base and J by 5 bases, with 7 bases between them. The CDR3 loop spans 13 amino acids. The Susac syndrome patients fit the recently defined diagnostic criteria for definite or probable disease. The RNA input was 0.5 to 1 ug, and it was reverse transcribed with random hexamers. TCR beta CDR3 was amplified by immunoSEQ covering 54 Vbeta and 13 Jbeta. TCRdb ran MiXCR on the immunoSEQ multiplex PCR reads and lists one entry per CDR3 protein. In the table there are about 83,000 distinct CDR3 sequences, about 95% of which are singletons. As for this clonotype: The antigen remains undetermined.

The sequence came from a human donor with Susac syndrome. The rearrangement uses TRBV14 and TRBJ2-3; D not resolved. Specimen: CD8+ T cells from PBMCs. CDR3 nucleotides: TGTGCCAGCAGCCAAGGGGTCCGAGATACGCAGTATTTT. Protein: CASSQGVRDTQYF.